Listed below are T cell receptor beta chains from one sample, sequenced in a study of a mutant IDH1 vaccine in newly diagnosed glioma. No cognate antigen is known for these TCRs. Measured with immunoSEQ multiplex PCR; TCRdb has only the in-frame clones, and not every one. The table has under 150,000 clones, almost 90% seen once. The specimen was PBMCs, collected from a glioma patient whose treatment included an IDH1 peptide vaccine. The receptor source for this set is a woman aged 45-59 years with glioma. CDR3s include the opening cysteine and the closing phenylalanine or tryptophan. A D gene is named only where the DNA matches it firmly. Part of the rows lack a size; the others show once, few, many or a class for expanded clones.

v_call: TRBV13; cdr3_length: 15; clone_size: NA; d_call: TRBD1; j_call: TRBJ1-2; cdr3_nt: TGTGCCAGCAGCTTTCGGGGACAGAAAAGCTATGGCTACACCTTC; cdr3_aa: CASSFRGQKSYGYTF
v_call: TRBV4-2; cdr3_length: 16; clone_size: NA; d_call: TRBD2; j_call: TRBJ2-2; cdr3_nt: TGTGCCAGCAGCCAAGAGGGTGGACTAGTCGCCGGGGAGCTGTTTTTT; cdr3_aa: CASSQEGGLVAGELFF
v_call: TRBV6-5; cdr3_length: 12; clone_size: NA; d_call: NA; j_call: TRBJ1-6; cdr3_nt: TGTGCCAGCAGTTACCAGGCATCACCCCTCCACTTT; cdr3_aa: CASSYQASPLHF
v_call: TRBV28; cdr3_length: 10; clone_size: NA; d_call: NA; j_call: TRBJ2-3; cdr3_nt: TGTGCCAGCAGTGGCCCGACGCAGTATTTT; cdr3_aa: CASSGPTQYF
v_call: TRBV7-2; cdr3_length: 15; clone_size: NA; d_call: TRBD2; j_call: TRBJ2-7; cdr3_nt: TGTGCCAGCAGCTCACGCGGGGGGTCCTCCTACGAGCAGTACTTC; cdr3_aa: CASSSRGGSSYEQYF
v_call: TRBV11-2; cdr3_length: 18; clone_size: NA; d_call: NA; j_call: TRBJ2-7; cdr3_nt: TGTGCCAGCAGCTTCGTCAGGTCAAGCGGAGGGATTTGGGGCGAGCAGTACTTC; cdr3_aa: CASSFVRSSGGIWGEQYF
v_call: TRBV5-1; cdr3_length: 17; clone_size: NA; d_call: TRBD2; j_call: TRBJ2-3; cdr3_nt: TGCGCCAGCAGCTTGGCCCTAGCGGGAGGGAAGGGGGATACGCAGTATTTT; cdr3_aa: CASSLALAGGKGDTQYF
v_call: TRBV29-1; cdr3_length: 14; clone_size: NA; d_call: TRBD1; j_call: TRBJ1-2; cdr3_nt: TGCAGCGTGCCGGGACAGGGGGCGGGCTATGGCTACACCTTC; cdr3_aa: CSVPGQGAGYGYTF
v_call: TRBV7-3; cdr3_length: 15; clone_size: NA; d_call: TRBD1; j_call: TRBJ2-7; cdr3_nt: TGTGCCAGCAGCTTAGAGACAGGGGGCTCCTACGAGCAGTACTTC; cdr3_aa: CASSLETGGSYEQYF
v_call: TRBV7-7; cdr3_length: 13; clone_size: NA; d_call: NA; j_call: TRBJ2-2; cdr3_nt: TGTGCTAGCAGCCGGACGGACCCCGGGGAGCTGTTTTTT; cdr3_aa: CASSRTDPGELFF
v_call: TRBV5-4; cdr3_length: 13; clone_size: once; d_call: NA; j_call: TRBJ2-7; cdr3_nt: TGTGCCAGCAGCTTAACCGCGGCCCACGAGCAGTACTTC; cdr3_aa: CASSLTAAHEQYF
v_call: TRBV11-2; cdr3_length: 13; clone_size: NA; d_call: TRBD1; j_call: TRBJ2-7; cdr3_nt: TGTGCCAGCAGCCCCGGGACAGACTACGAGCAGTACTTC; cdr3_aa: CASSPGTDYEQYF
v_call: TRBV6-5; cdr3_length: 13; clone_size: NA; d_call: NA; j_call: TRBJ1-1; cdr3_nt: TGTGCCAGCAGTACAACAGGGCCCACTGAAGCTTTCTTT; cdr3_aa: CASSTTGPTEAFF
v_call: TRBV28; cdr3_length: 14; clone_size: NA; d_call: NA; j_call: TRBJ1-4; cdr3_nt: TGTGCCAGCAGTTTTTTTGCAACTAATGAAAAACTGTTTTTT; cdr3_aa: CASSFFATNEKLFF
v_call: TRBV5-1; cdr3_length: 18; clone_size: NA; d_call: TRBD1; j_call: TRBJ2-5; cdr3_nt: TGCGCCAGCTACCCAATCATCACCTCGGGGACAGGGGAGGAGACCCAGTACTTC; cdr3_aa: CASYPIITSGTGEETQYF
v_call: TRBV29-1; cdr3_length: 12; clone_size: few; d_call: NA; j_call: TRBJ1-6; cdr3_nt: TGCAGCGTCGATCCGGATAATTCACCCCTCCACTTT; cdr3_aa: CSVDPDNSPLHF
v_call: TRBV28; cdr3_length: 16; clone_size: NA; d_call: TRBD2; j_call: TRBJ2-3; cdr3_nt: TGTGCCAGCAGCCTCCTCGGGGGGGCTAGCACAGATACGCAGTATTTT; cdr3_aa: CASSLLGGASTDTQYF